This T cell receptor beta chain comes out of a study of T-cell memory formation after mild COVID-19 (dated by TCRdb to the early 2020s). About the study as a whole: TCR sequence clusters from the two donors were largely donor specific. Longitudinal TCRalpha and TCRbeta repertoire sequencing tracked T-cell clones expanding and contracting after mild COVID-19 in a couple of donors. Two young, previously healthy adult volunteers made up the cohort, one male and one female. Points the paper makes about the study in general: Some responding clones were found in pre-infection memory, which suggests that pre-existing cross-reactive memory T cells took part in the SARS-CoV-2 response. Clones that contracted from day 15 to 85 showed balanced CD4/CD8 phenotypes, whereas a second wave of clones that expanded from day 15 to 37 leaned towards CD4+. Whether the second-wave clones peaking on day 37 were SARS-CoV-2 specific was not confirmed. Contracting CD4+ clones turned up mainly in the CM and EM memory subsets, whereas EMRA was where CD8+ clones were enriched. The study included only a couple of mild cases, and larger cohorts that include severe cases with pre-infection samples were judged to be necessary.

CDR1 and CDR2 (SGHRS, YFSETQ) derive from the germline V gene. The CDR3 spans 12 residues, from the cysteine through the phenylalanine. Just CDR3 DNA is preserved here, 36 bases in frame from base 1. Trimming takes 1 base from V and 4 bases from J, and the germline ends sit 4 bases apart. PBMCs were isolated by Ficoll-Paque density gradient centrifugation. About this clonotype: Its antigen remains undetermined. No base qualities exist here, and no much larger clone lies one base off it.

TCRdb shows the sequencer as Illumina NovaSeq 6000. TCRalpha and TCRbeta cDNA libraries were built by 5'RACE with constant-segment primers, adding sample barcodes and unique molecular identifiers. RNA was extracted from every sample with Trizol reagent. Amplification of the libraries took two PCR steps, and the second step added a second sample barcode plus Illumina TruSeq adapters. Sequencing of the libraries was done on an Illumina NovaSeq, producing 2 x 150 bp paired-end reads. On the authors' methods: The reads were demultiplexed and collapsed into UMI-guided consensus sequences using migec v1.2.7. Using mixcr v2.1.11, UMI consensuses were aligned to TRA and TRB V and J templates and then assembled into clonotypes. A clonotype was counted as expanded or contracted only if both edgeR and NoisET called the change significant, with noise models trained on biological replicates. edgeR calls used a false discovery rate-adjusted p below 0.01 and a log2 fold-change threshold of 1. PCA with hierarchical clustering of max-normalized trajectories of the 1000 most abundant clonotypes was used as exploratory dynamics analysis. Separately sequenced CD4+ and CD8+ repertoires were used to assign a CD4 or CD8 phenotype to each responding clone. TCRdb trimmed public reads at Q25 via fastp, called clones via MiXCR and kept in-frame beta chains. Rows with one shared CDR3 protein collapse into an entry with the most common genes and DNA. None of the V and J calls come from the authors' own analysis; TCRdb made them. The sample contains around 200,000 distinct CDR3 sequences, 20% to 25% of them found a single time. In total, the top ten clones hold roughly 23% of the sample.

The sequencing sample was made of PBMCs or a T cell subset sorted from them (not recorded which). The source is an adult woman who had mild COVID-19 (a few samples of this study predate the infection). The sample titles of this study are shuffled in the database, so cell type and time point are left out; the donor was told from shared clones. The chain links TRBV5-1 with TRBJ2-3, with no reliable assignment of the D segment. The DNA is TGCGCCAGCAGCTTGATGTCAGATACGCAGTATTTT. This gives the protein CASSLMSDTQYF.